This T cell receptor beta chain was sequenced in a study of blood T cell repertoires in COVID-19. Overall study context: Specimens from acute and convalescent COVID-19 originated in the United States, Italy and Spain.

Produced via immunoSEQ multiplex PCR; TCRdb's table is partial and in-frame only. Here the sample spans more than 75,000 clones, around 90% being singletons. This clone was counted a few times. The CDR3 extends over 11 amino acids. Germline-derived CDR1 and CDR2 are SGHNT and YYREEE (reference sequence). V was trimmed by 3 bases and J by 4 bases, leaving 2 bases between them. This clonotype originated in a man in his forties or fifties with COVID-19, enrolled during active disease. The sample comprised peripheral blood. V is TRBV5-4 and J is TRBJ1-5; D is ambiguous. CDR3 loop: CASSSNQPQHF. The CDR3 DNA follows: TGTGCCAGCAGCTCGAATCAGCCCCAGCATTTT.